Following are 15 T cell receptor beta chains from one sample sequenced in a study of T cell responses to AZD1222 COVID-19 vaccine. Only in-frame clones appear in the TCRdb table, and some are missing; sequencing was by immunoSEQ multiplex PCR. The table records some 150,000 clones, less than 95% of them present only once. The source was peripheral blood, collected on day 0 of AZD1222 vaccination. The receptors shown here come from an adult in good health.

This chain joins TRBV11-1 and TRBJ2-1; a weak D match, TRBD2 (6 bases). The CDR3 covers 13 residues. Trimming took 5 bases from V and 6 from J, leaving 11 bases between them. Germline assignment: CDR1 SGHAT and CDR2 FQDESV (reference sequence). The CDR3 is CASSPGTGNEQFF. The DNA for the CDR3 is TGTGCCAGCAGCCCCGGGACTGGCAATGAGCAGTTCTTC.

The chain employs TRBV6-5 and TRBJ2-3, with D tentatively TRBD1 (7 bases). Trimming pared 6 bases from V and 3 bases from J, leaving 13 bases between. There are 14 residues in the CDR3. Germline CDR1 and CDR2: MNHEY and SVGAGI. The CDR3 region is CASRDQGGTDTQYF. CDR3 in DNA: TGTGCCAGCAGAGACCAGGGGGGTACAGATACGCAGTATTTT.

The chain combines TRBV19 with TRBJ1-1; 7 nucleotides agree with TRBD1. Germline CDR1 LNHDA, CDR2 SQIVND (reference sequence). The CDR3 totals 17 residues. Trimming took 7 bases from V and 2 from J; bases not matched to a gene: 16. CDR3 sequence (DNA): TGTGCCAGTACCTACCAACCCTCGACAGGGCCCAACACTGAAGCTTTCTTT. Its protein product is CASTYQPSTGPNTEAFF.

The V and J genes are TRBV3-1 (or the pseudogene TRBV3-2) and TRBJ1-1, with 8 bases matching TRBD1. The CDR3 extends over 15 amino acids. Germline values: CDR1 LGHDT, CDR2 YNNKEL (reference sequence). The junction had 7 bases not matched to a gene; V was cut back by 1 base and J by 6 bases. The CDR3 sequence is CASSQVPRGRPEAFF. CDR3 bases: TGTGCCAGCAGCCAAGTACCCAGGGGGCGACCTGAAGCTTTCTTT.

This clone was observed a few times. V and J are TRBV4-1 and TRBJ2-7; unclear D gene. The V gene's germline CDR1 is MGHRA and CDR2 YSYEKL. This CDR3 has 15 residues. Trimming took off 4 bases at V and 2 bases at J, with 15 bases between the two ends. For the CDR3, the DNA is TGCGCCAGCAGCCTAGTGGACGAAACAACCTACGAGCAGTACTTC. This encodes CASSLVDETTYEQYF.

The chain combines TRBV6-2 or TRBV6-3 with TRBJ1-2; 8 nucleotides line up with TRBD1. The ends lost 5 bases at V and 14 bases at J; junction bases unmatched: 7. Germline V gene lookup returns CDR1 MNHEY and CDR2 SVGEGT. This CDR3 has 11 amino acids. Here the CDR3 reads CASSTGQGKTF. The CDR3 nucleotides are TGTGCCAGCAGTACTGGACAGGGCAAAACCTTC.

The chain couples TRBV29-1 to TRBJ1-3, with D possibly being TRBD1 (5 bases). CDR1 and CDR2 from the germline V gene are SQVTM and ANQGSEA. V was pared by 2 bases and J by 0 bases, with 11 bases between. CDR3 length: 15 residues. CDR3 protein: CSVESRGLSGNTIYF. The CDR3 DNA follows: TGCAGCGTTGAAAGTCGGGGCCTCTCTGGAAACACCATATATTTT.

The chain links TRBV6-5 to TRBJ1-3, with D hard to call. From germline, CDR1 is MNHEY and CDR2 SVGAGI. Trimming cost V 8 bases and J 2 bases, with 16 bases left between them. The CDR3 runs 15 residues. The CDR3 DNA reads as TGTGCCAGCGCAAGCTTGTTATCGACTGGAAACACCATATATTTT. Its translation: CASASLLSTGNTIYF.

The chain links TRBV28 to TRBJ1-5, with D unresolved. The CDR3 extends over 14 amino acids. Germline values: CDR1 MDHEN, CDR2 SYDVKM. V was trimmed by 7 bases and J by 1 base, leaving 11 bases between them. CDR3 nucleotide sequence: TGTGCCAGCACCCAGATGGGGAGCAATCAGCCCCAGCATTTT. This codes for CASTQMGSNQPQHF.

This clone occurred a few times. The chain links TRBV19 to TRBJ1-2; the D is unclear. V lost 7 bases and J lost 4, with 10 bases in between. Germline CDR1 LNHDA, CDR2 SQIVND (reference sequence). The CDR3 has 12 residues. The CDR3 is CASTTGAYGYTF. DNA of the CDR3: TGTGCCAGTACCACGGGAGCCTATGGCTACACCTTC.

This clone was picked up a small number of times. J is TRBJ1-2 and V is TRBV27; possibly TRBD1 for D (5 bases). The CDR3 sequence is 14 residues long. V was clipped by 2 bases and J by 5 bases, with 12 bases between them. Per germline, CDR1 MNHEY and CDR2 SMNVEV (reference sequence). CDR3 DNA sequence: TGTGCCAGCAGTTTAGGGGGTTGGCCTTATGGCTACACCTTC. Amino acids: CASSLGGWPYGYTF.

The genes are TRBV5-1 and TRBJ2-3; the match to TRBD1 covers 7 bases. The J segment lost 4 bases and the V segment lost 2 bases, leaving 16 bases of the junction unmatched. CDR3 length: 18 residues. CDR1 is SGHRS and CDR2 is YFSETQ in the germline V gene. CDR3 in DNA: TGCGCCAGCAGCTTCTTTGGGGACAGCCCTCGCAAATCAGATACGCAGTATTTT. Translated, it gives CASSFFGDSPRKSDTQYF.

This clone showed up just once. V usage is TRBV19 and J usage is TRBJ2-5; TRBD2 agrees at 9 bases. V gave up 1 base and J gave up 5 bases; unmatched junction bases: 5. This CDR3 contains 15 residues. Germline-derived CDR1 and CDR2 are LNHDA and SQIVND (reference sequence). The CDR3 region is CASSIGLAGMETQYF. The CDR3 DNA sequence: TGTGCCAGTAGTATAGGGCTAGCGGGAATGGAGACCCAGTACTTC.

The chain links TRBV30 to TRBJ1-1; a possible D gene is TRBD1 (5 bases). The germline V gene has CDR1 GTSNPN and CDR2 SVGIG (reference sequence). This CDR3 is 11 amino acids long. Trimming took off 3 bases at V and 3 bases at J, with 5 bases between the two ends. CDR3 nucleotide sequence: TGTGCCTGGAGGGGACACACTGAAGCTTTCTTT. It specifies CAWRGHTEAFF.

This chain joins TRBV9 and TRBJ2-5; 9 bases agree with TRBD2. V was pared by 0 bases and J by 4 bases, with 4 bases of the junction left unmatched. The CDR3 is 15 amino acids. The germline V gene has CDR1 SGDLS and CDR2 YYNGEE. The CDR3 sequence is CASSVDAGGGETQYF. The CDR3, as DNA: TGTGCCAGCAGCGTAGATGCGGGGGGGGGAGAGACCCAGTACTTC.